The rows below give T cell receptor beta chains drawn from one sample of a study of T cell responses to AZD1222 COVID-19 vaccine. The repertoire was sequenced with immunoSEQ multiplex PCR; TCRdb's copy has only in-frame clones and lacks some. The sample lists 90,000 to 120,000 clones, around nine tenths occurring once. Source: peripheral blood, taken on day 0 of AZD1222 vaccination. The receptors were sampled from an adult in good health. The CDR3 runs from the conserved cysteine through the conserved F or W. D genes are given only for firm matches. Clone sizes are given selectively: once, few, many, or a class where the clone is expanded.

>once|NA|TRBJ2-5|TRBV10-2
TGCGCCAGCAGTGATTGGGAAAAAGAGACCCAGTACTTC
CASSDWEKETQYF
>once|TRBD1|TRBJ1-2|TRBV4-1
TGCGCCAGCAGCCAAGGACAGGGTATTTCGGCTGGCTACACCTTC
CASSQGQGISAGYTF
>NA|NA|TRBJ2-1|TRBV9
TGTGCCAGCAGCCCGCGACTAGATGAGCAGTTCTTC
CASSPRLDEQFF
>NA|TRBD2|TRBJ2-7|TRBV4-1
TGCGCCAGCAGCCCGTTCGTTTCTAGCGGGGGGTACGAGCAGTACTTC
CASSPFVSSGGYEQYF
>once|NA|TRBJ2-3|TRBV19
TGTGCCAGTAGTAAGGGGCGGGGGCGCGCAGATACGCAGTATTTT
CASSKGRGRADTQYF
>NA|NA|TRBJ2-1|TRBV11-3
TGTGCCAGCAGCTTGTATAACTCCTACAATGAGCAGTTCTTC
CASSLYNSYNEQFF
>NA|TRBD1|TRBJ2-7|TRBV5-3
TGTGCCAGAAGCATCCCTGGGACAGGGTTCTCCTACGAGCAGTACTTC
CARSIPGTGFSYEQYF
>once|TRBD1|TRBJ2-2|TRBV15
TGTGCCACCAGCAGAGACCACCCGACAGGGGGCGCGAACACCGGGGAGCTGTTTTTT
CATSRDHPTGGANTGELFF
>NA|NA|TRBJ1-4|TRBV18
TGTGCCAGCTCACTTAAGGACGGATTTAATGAAAAACTGTTTTTT
CASSLKDGFNEKLFF
>NA|TRBD1|TRBJ2-3|TRBV3-1/TRBV3-2
TGTGCCAGCAGCGATTACAGGGGGCTCCCGTATTTT
CASSDYRGLPYF
>NA|TRBD2|TRBJ2-1|TRBV19
TGTGCCAGTAGTGTACTAGCGAAAAACAATGAGCAGTTCTTC
CASSVLAKNNEQFF
>NA|NA|TRBJ2-7|TRBV6-5
TGTGCCAGCAGTTACTCAGCGGACAGCTCCTACGAGCAGTACTTC
CASSYSADSSYEQYF
>NA|NA|TRBJ2-2|TRBV5-4
TGTGCCAGCAGCCGGGACTTCGACACCGGGGAGCTGTTTTTT
CASSRDFDTGELFF
>NA|TRBD2|TRBJ2-5|TRBV5-1
TGCGCCAGCAGCTTTCTAGGACTAGCGCGAGAGACCCAGTACTTC
CASSFLGLARETQYF
>NA|NA|TRBJ1-1|TRBV2
TGTGCCAGCAAGGTCTCGAACACTGAAGCTTTCTTT
CASKVSNTEAFF
>NA|TRBD2|TRBJ2-1|TRBV7-9
TGTGCCAGCAGCCCTAGCGGGGGAGGCCTATACAATGAGCAGTTCTTC
CASSPSGGGLYNEQFF
>NA|NA|TRBJ1-6|TRBV28
TGTGCCAGCAGTCCCCCTTTCGTAACAGATTCACCCCTCCACTTT
CASSPPFVTDSPLHF
>NA|NA|TRBJ2-2|TRBV2
TGTGCCAGCGCCCTGCAATCGAACACCGGGGAGCTGTTTTTT
CASALQSNTGELFF
>NA|NA|TRBJ1-3|TRBV6-2/TRBV6-3
TGTGCCAGCAGTTCTCTAAGGAACACCATATATTTT
CASSSLRNTIYF
>NA|TRBD2|TRBJ2-7|TRBV2
TGTGCCAGCAGCGCCAACCCCCCGACTAGCGTCCACGAGCAGTACTTC
CASSANPPTSVHEQYF
>NA|TRBD1|TRBJ1-2|TRBV28
TGTGCCAGCAGTTCCTCCGAGACAGGGGTCTATGGCTACACCTTC
CASSSSETGVYGYTF
>NA|TRBD2|TRBJ2-3|TRBV6-4
TGTGCCAGCAGTGACTCGAAATTCGTGACTAGCGGGGGCACAGATACGCAGTATTTT
CASSDSKFVTSGGTDTQYF
>NA|NA|TRBJ1-6|TRBV6-5
TGTGCCAGTAATACAAGGGGGATTAATTCACCCCTCCACTTT
CASNTRGINSPLHF
>NA|NA|TRBJ1-3|TRBV11-2
TGTGCCAGCAGCTTACAGGGTTTAGGTGGAAACACCATATATTTT
CASSLQGLGGNTIYF
>NA|NA|TRBJ1-4|TRBV5-8
TGTGCCAGCAGTCGGACCGTTGCAACTAATGAAAAACTGTTTTTT
CASSRTVATNEKLFF
>NA|NA|TRBJ1-4|TRBV4-3
TGCGCCAGCAGCCAAGCAGGGGCGGCTAATGAAAAACTGTTTTTT
CASSQAGAANEKLFF
>once|NA|TRBJ2-1|TRBV7-2
TGTGCCAGCAGCCCGGGCGGTAGGCAGGGTCTATGGGAGCAGTTCTTC
CASSPGGRQGLWEQFF
>NA|NA|TRBJ1-2|TRBV5-1
TGCGCCAGCAGACAAGACGCCGCTATCTACACCTTC
CASRQDAAIYTF
>NA|TRBD1|TRBJ2-2|TRBV6-4
TGTGCCAGCGCTTCGGCACCGGGACAGGGGACCGGGGAGCTGTTTTTT
CASASAPGQGTGELFF
>NA|NA|TRBJ2-2|TRBV30
TGTGCCTCCCCAAAAACCCCCGGGAACACCGGGGAGCTGTTTTTT
CASPKTPGNTGELFF
>NA|NA|TRBJ2-3|TRBV5-4
TGTGCCAGCAGCCACCCCCCAGGGGCAGATACGCAGTATTTT
CASSHPPGADTQYF
>NA|TRBD1|TRBJ1-5|TRBV12-5
TGTGCTAGTGGTTTGGGGACAGGGGTGAGCAATCAGCCCCAGCATTTT
CASGLGTGVSNQPQHF
>NA|NA|TRBJ1-2|TRBV11-2
TGTGCCAGCAGCGACCAGCCCCTGAGTGGCTACACCTTC
CASSDQPLSGYTF
>NA|TRBD2|TRBJ2-2|TRBV19
TGTGCCAGTGGGACTAGCGGGGGCGTCACCGGGGAGCTGTTTTTT
CASGTSGGVTGELFF
>once|NA|TRBJ1-4|TRBV19
TGTGCCAGTAGTATTACCCGGGACGCCAAACTGTTTTTT
CASSITRDAKLFF
>NA|NA|TRBJ2-7|TRBV7-2
TGTGCCAGCAGCTTCTCCAGGCCCTACGAGCAGTACTTC
CASSFSRPYEQYF